The clone carrying this T cell receptor (beta chain) was counted only a few times. The antigen remains unidentified. Assay used: immunoSEQ multiplex PCR; TCRdb lists only in-frame clones, some missing. The sample includes nearly 1,000,000 clones, over 60% of them seen just once. These data are taken from a study of shared clonotypes between healthy human individuals. About the research overall: Donors consisted of two women and a few men between 18 and 49.

General study points: Rarefaction curves obtained for sorted subsets showed sequencing incomplete despite large depth. A handful of donors showed sharing of around 5.3% of naive CD4 clonotypes.

V was clipped by 2 bases and J by 2 bases, with 7 bases between them. Germline V CDR1 and CDR2: SGHRS, YFSETQ. This CDR3 is 13 amino acids long. The specimen was memory CD4+ T cells sorted from blood. Described subset: CD45RA-negative fraction. The clonotype was recovered from a man younger than 35 in good health. This chain joins TRBV5-1 and TRBJ1-1; D is ambiguous. DNA for the CDR3: TGCGCCAGCAGCTTTTTTGGAAACACTGAAGCTTTCTTT. Translation gives CASSFFGNTEAFF.